This T cell receptor (beta chain) was documented in a study of T-cell reconstitution after alpha-beta-depleted transplantation in children. Study-wide results and caveats: From newly produced T cells came most of the T-cell counts and diversity one year after transplant. For some patients, TCRbeta diversity was high at day 60 because of recipient T cells and thymic progenitors that survived.

Concerning this clonotype itself: Its antigen is not known.

Unique molecular identifiers were used to barcode this TCRbeta library. TCRdb ran MiXCR on the PCR reads and lists one entry per CDR3 protein. The sample yields about 980,000 distinct CDR3 sequences, 25% to 35% seen once. Material: PBMCs, mostly from graft donor cells, obtained 360 days after TCRalphabeta/CD19-depleted stem cell transplant. This clonotype was obtained from a boy in the first two years of life who had a stem cell transplant for SCID, so the T cells may come from the graft donor.

This CDR3 reads CATSHETGLAAVNTGELFF. Here the CDR3 DNA reads TGTGCCACCAGCCACGAGACCGGACTAGCGGCCGTGAACACCGGGGAGCTGTTTTTT. This sequence joins TRBV15 and TRBJ2-2; 10 positions match TRBD2. Germline V gives CDR1 LNHNV, CDR2 YYDKDF (reference sequence). The CDR3 consists of 19 residues. V dropped 5 bases and J dropped 1; count of bases not matched to a gene: 13. Supplemented by reference TRBV15 and TRBJ2-2, the full variable domain reads DAMVIQNPRYQVTQFGKPVTLSCSQTLNHNVMYWYQQKSSQAPKLLFHYYDKDFNNEADTPDNFQSRRPNTSFCFLDIRSPGLGDTAMYLCATSHETGLAAVNTGELFFGEGSRLTVL.